The present T cell receptor beta chain was sequenced within a study of blood T cell repertoires in COVID-19. In the study overall: The United States, Italy and Spain were the sources of the acute and convalescent COVID-19 samples.

Sequencing was performed with immunoSEQ multiplex PCR; in TCRdb, only in-frame clones are kept and a portion is missing. Of 370,000 or so clones in the sample, more than 65% were seen once. This CDR3 is 17 amino acids long. Trimming took 1 base from V and 2 from J; bases not matched to a gene: 7. The germline V gene encodes CDR1 SNHLY and CDR2 FYNNEI. This chain connects TRBV2 to TRBJ2-3; 9 bases map to TRBD2. This clonotype originated in a human donor with acute or convalescent COVID-19. The donor label of this sample is uncertain. Sequencing was performed on peripheral blood. The CDR3 is CASSEDFTSGFTDTQYF. CDR3 DNA: TGTGCCAGCAGTGAAGACTTCACTAGCGGGTTCACAGATACGCAGTATTTT. The full variable domain, in which reference TRBV2 and TRBJ2-3 provide the parts outside the CDR3, is EPEVTQTPSHQVTQMGQEVILRCVPISNHLYFYWYRQILGQKVEFLVSFYNNEISEKSEIFDDQFSVERPDGSNFTLKIRSTKLEDSAMYFCASSEDFTSGFTDTQYFGPGTRLTVL.